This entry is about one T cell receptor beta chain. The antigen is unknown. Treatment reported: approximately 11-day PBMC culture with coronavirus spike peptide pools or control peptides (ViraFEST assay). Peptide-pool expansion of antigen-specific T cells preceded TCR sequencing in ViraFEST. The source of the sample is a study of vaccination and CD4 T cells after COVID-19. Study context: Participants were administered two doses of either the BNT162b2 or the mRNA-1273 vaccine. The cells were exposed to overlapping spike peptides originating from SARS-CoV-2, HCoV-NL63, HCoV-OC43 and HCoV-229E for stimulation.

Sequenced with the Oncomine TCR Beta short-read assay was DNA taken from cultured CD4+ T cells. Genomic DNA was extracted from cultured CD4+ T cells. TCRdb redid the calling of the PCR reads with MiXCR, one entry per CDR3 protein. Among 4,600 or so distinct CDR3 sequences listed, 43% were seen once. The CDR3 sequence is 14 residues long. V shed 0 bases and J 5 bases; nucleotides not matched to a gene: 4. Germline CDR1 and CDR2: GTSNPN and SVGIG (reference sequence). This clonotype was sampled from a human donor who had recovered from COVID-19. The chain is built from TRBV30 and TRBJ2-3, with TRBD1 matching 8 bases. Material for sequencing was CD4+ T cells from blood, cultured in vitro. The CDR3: CAWSVTGGVDTQYF. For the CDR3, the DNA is TGTGCCTGGAGTGTAACAGGGGGAGTAGATACGCAGTATTTT.